The 4 T cell receptor beta chains in this list originate from one sample, sequenced in a study of Graves' ophthalmopathy and Graves' hyperthyroidism. The sequenced template was RNA, covering the TCR beta CDR3 region. An initial RT-PCR round employing HTBI primers preceded a second-round multiplex PCR. MiXCR, applied by TCRdb to the multiplex PCR reads, yields one record per CDR3 protein. The profile shows about 1.1 million distinct CDR3 sequences, 35% to 40% of them singletons. Sequencing was carried out using peripheral blood or thyroid tissue (not recorded which). The receptor source for this set is an adult man with Graves' hyperthyroidism.

This rearrangement joins TRBV7-2 to TRBJ1-5, with TRBD1 identical over 9 bases. Germline CDR1 SGHTA, CDR2 FQGNSA. V gave up 4 bases and J gave up 5 bases; unmatched junction bases: 12. The CDR3 is 17 amino acids. CDR3 coding DNA: TGTGCCAGCAGCTCCTCGGGGGGGACAGGGAGGGATCAGCCCCAGCATTTT. Its protein product is CASSSSGGTGRDQPQHF.

This clonotype was recorded only once. V gene TRBV6-5 combines with J gene TRBJ1-5, with 7 bases that match TRBD1. CDR1 MNHEY and CDR2 SVGAGI come from the germline V gene. V lost 6 bases and J lost 0; bases outside the gene matches: 5. The CDR3 loop spans 15 amino acids. CDR3 sequence (DNA): TGTGCCAGCAGAGCCGACAGGGATAGCAATCAGCCCCAGCATTTT. This gives the protein CASRADRDSNQPQHF.

At least ten counts were recorded for this clonotype. The chain's CDR3 is CASRITSGSTGELFF. CDR3 DNA: TGTGCCAGCAGGATTACTAGCGGGAGCACCGGGGAGCTGTTTTTT. The gene calls are TRBV7-8 and TRBJ2-2, with 11 nucleotides matching TRBD2. The CDR3 covers 15 residues. Germline values: CDR1 SGHVS, CDR2 FQNEAQ. V was clipped by 6 bases and J by 4 bases; unmatched bases: 4.

The chain joins TRBV7-3 to TRBJ2-7; D may be TRBD1 (5 bases). The ends were cut back, 6 bases at V and 3 bases at J, with 21 bases in the middle. The CDR3 spans 16 residues. Per the germline V gene, CDR1 is SGHTA and CDR2 is FQGTGA. The CDR3 bases are TGTGCCAGCAGTCCCCCTCCGTGGCAGGGTTTCTACGAGCAGTACTTC. It yields the protein CASSPPPWQGFYEQYF. Full variable domain (missing parts from reference TRBV7-3 and TRBJ2-7): GAGVSQTPSNKVTEKGKYVELRCDPISGHTALYWYRQSLGQGPEFLIYFQGTGAADDSGLPNDRFFAVRPEGSVSTLKIQRTERGDSAVYLCASSPPPWQGFYEQYFGPGTRLTVT.